This entry lists 11 T cell receptor beta chains sequenced from one sample in a study of T cell clusters in autoimmune cytopenias. One tube held mixed TRB-A and TRB-B primer pools for touch-down PCR. From its re-call of the multiplex PCR reads, TCRdb lists each CDR3 protein once, without DNA. The sample table sets out around 9,700 distinct CDR3 sequences. Some 38,000 genome equivalents of blood DNA were amplified for TRB. In addition, the sample was reused for a study of T cell repertoires in aging, cancer and after chemotherapy.

Sequencing was performed on peripheral blood. Receptors were obtained from a human donor in good health.

The J gene is TRBJ2-5, the V gene TRBV18; TCRdb's D call of TRBD1 is untestable without DNA. The CDR3 covers 20 residues. Per germline, CDR1 KGHSH and CDR2 LQKENI. CDR3 in amino acids: CASSPPKGQGAGGFQETQYF.

The genes are TRBV19 and TRBJ1-5. The length of the CDR3 is 13 residues. CDR1 LNHDA and CDR2 SQIVND come from the germline V gene (reference sequence). This CDR3 reads CASSIAWNQPQHF.

The chain recombines TRBV19 with TRBJ2-3; TCRdb selects TRBD1, and the lack of DNA leaves this call unchecked. Germline-derived CDR1 and CDR2 are LNHDA and SQIVND (reference sequence). This CDR3 has 16 residues. The CDR3 loop is CASSTTGTTRTDTQYF.

This chain connects TRBV24-1 to TRBJ2-5; TCRdb calls TRBD2, which cannot be checked without DNA. CDR1 KGHDR and CDR2 SFDVKD come from the germline V gene. The CDR3 length is 15 residues. The CDR3 is CATSVSSASQETQYF.

The V and J genes are TRBV7-3 and TRBJ2-1; TCRdb calls TRBD2, which cannot be checked without DNA. CDR1 and CDR2 (germline): SGHTA, FQGTGA. The CDR3 spans 13 residues. The CDR3 sequence is CASSTKGENEQFF.

The J gene is TRBJ2-7, the V gene TRBV27. Germline V gene data show CDR1 as MNHEY and CDR2 as SMNVEV (reference sequence). This CDR3 region has 14 residues. The CDR3 sequence: CASSFLERTYEQYF.

The rearrangement uses TRBV30 and TRBJ2-2; with no DNA, the TCRdb D assignment of TRBD2 cannot be verified. Germline CDR1 is GTSNPN and CDR2 is SVGIG (reference sequence). The CDR3 has 13 amino acids. The CDR3 sequence: CAWSEGGGGELFF. Filled out from reference TRBV30 and TRBJ2-2, the complete variable domain reads SQTIHQWPATLVQPVGSPLSLECTVEGTSNPNLYWYRQAAGRGLQLLFYSVGIGQISSEVPQNLSASRPQDRQFILSSKKLLLSDSGFYLCAWSEGGGGELFFGEGSRLTVL.

The chain's CDR3 is CASSLANRGGNGYTF. V is TRBV5-6 and J is TRBJ1-2; TCRdb lists TRBD1, though no DNA is available to test this call. CDR1 is SGHDT, CDR2 YYEEEE, per germline. The CDR3 has 15 amino acids.

The V and J genes are TRBV5-4 and TRBJ2-7; TCRdb's D gene call, TRBD1, goes unchecked for lack of DNA. The germline gives CDR1 SGHNT, CDR2 YYREEE (reference sequence). This CDR3 is built from 12 residues. CDR3 amino acids: CASRSRTREQYF.

This clonotype registers medium-sized by frequency. The chain combines TRBV29-1 with TRBJ2-7. CDR1 is SQVTM and CDR2 is ANQGSEA in the germline V gene. CDR3 length: 12 amino acids. This CDR3 reads CSVAGDSYEQYF.

V and J are TRBV27 and TRBJ2-3. This CDR3 comprises 14 residues. Per germline, CDR1 MNHEY and CDR2 SMNVEV (reference sequence). CDR3: CASSLSVSTDTQYF.